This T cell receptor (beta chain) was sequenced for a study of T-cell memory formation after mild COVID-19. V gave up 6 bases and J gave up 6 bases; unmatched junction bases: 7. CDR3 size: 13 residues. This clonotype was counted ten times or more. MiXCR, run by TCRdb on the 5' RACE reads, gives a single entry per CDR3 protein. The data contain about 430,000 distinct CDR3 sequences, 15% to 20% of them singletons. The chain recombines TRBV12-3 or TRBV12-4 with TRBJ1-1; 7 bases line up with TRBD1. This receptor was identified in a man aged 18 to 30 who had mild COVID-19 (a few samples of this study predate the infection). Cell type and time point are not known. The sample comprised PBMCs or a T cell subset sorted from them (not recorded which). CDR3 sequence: CASRPQGGPEAFF. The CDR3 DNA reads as TGTGCCAGCAGACCGCAGGGGGGTCCTGAAGCTTTCTTT.